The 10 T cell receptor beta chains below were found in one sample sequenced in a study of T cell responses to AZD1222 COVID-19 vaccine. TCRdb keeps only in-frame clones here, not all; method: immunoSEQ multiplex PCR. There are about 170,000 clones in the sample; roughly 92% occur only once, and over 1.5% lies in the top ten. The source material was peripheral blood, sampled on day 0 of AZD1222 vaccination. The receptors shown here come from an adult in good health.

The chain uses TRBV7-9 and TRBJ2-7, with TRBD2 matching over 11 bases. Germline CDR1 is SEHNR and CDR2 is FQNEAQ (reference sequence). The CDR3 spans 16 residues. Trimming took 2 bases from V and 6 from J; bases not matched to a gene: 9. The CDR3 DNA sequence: TGTGCCAGCAGCTTAACCTTTAGCGGGAGGGCCGGCGAGCAGTACTTC. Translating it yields CASSLTFSGRAGEQYF. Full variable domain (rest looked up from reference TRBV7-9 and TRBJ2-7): DTGVSQNPRHKITKRGQNVTFRCDPISEHNRLYWYRQTLGQGPEFLTYFQNEAQLEKSRLLSDRFSAERPKGSFSTLEIQRTEQGDSAMYLCASSLTFSGRAGEQYFGPGTRLTVT.

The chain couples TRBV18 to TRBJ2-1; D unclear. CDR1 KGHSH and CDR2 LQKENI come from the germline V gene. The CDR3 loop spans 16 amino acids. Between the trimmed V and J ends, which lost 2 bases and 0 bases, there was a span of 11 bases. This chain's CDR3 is CASSPSVYTSYNEQFF. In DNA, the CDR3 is TGTGCCAGCTCACCAAGCGTCTACACCTCCTACAATGAGCAGTTCTTC.

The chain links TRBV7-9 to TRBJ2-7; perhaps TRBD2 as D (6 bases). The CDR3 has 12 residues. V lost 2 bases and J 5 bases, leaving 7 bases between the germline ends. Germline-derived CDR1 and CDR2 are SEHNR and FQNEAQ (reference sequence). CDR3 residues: CASSLPGDEQYF. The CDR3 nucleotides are TGTGCCAGCAGCTTACCGGGGGACGAGCAGTACTTC.

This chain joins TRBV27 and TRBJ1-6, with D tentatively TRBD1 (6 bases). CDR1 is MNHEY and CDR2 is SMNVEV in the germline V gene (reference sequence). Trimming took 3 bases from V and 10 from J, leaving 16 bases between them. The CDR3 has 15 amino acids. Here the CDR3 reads CASSFIWGAGSPLHF. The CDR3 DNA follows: TGTGCCAGCAGTTTCATATGGGGGGCTGGGTCACCCCTCCACTTT.

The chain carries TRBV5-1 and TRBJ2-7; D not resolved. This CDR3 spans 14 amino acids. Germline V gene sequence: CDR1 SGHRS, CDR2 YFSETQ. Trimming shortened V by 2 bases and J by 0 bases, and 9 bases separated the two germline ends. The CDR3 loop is CASSLGGISYEQYF. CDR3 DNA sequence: TGCGCCAGCAGCTTAGGTGGGATCTCCTACGAGCAGTACTTC.

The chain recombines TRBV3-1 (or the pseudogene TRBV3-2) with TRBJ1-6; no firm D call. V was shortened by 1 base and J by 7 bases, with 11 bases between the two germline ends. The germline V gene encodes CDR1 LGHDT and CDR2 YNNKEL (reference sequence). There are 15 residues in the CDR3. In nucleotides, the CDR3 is TGTGCCAGCAGCCAAGTAAACGTGAGAAATTCACCCCTCCACTTT. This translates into CASSQVNVRNSPLHF.

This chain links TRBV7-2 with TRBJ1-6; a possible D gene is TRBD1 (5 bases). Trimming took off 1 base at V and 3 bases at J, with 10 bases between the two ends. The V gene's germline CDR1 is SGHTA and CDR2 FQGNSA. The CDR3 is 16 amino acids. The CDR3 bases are TGTGCCAGCAGCTTAGGGAGGGGAATCTATAATTCACCCCTCCACTTT. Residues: CASSLGRGIYNSPLHF. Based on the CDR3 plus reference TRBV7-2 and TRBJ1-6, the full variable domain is GAGVSQSPSNKVTEKGKDVELRCDPISGHTALYWYRQSLGQGLEFLIYFQGNSAPDKSGLPSDRFSAERTGGSVSTLTIQRTQQEDSAVYLCASSLGRGIYNSPLHFGNGTRLTVT.

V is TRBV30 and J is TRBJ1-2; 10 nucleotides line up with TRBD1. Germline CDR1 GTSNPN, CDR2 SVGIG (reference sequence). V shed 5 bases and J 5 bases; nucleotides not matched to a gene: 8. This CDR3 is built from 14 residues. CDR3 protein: CAWSAGTGAYGYTF. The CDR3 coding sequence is TGTGCCTGGTCCGCCGGGACAGGGGCGTATGGCTACACCTTC. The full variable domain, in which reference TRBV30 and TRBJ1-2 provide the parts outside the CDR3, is SQTIHQWPATLVQPVGSPLSLECTVEGTSNPNLYWYRQAAGRGLQLLFYSVGIGQISSEVPQNLSASRPQDRQFILSSKKLLLSDSGFYLCAWSAGTGAYGYTFGSGTRLTVV.

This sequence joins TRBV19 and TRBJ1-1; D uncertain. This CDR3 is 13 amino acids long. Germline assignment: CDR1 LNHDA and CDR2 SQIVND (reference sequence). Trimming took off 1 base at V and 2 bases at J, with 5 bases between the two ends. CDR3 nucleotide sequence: TGTGCCAGTAGTATAGTCAGTAACACTGAAGCTTTCTTT. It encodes CASSIVSNTEAFF.

In nucleotides, the CDR3 is TGTGCCTGGAGTCCCCGCCCCTCGGTGGGCACTGAAGCTTTCTTT. Translating gives CAWSPRPSVGTEAFF. The V call is TRBV30, the J call TRBJ1-1, with D unresolved. Trimming left V 2 bases short and J 4 bases short, with 17 bases between. Germline loops: CDR1 GTSNPN, CDR2 SVGIG (reference sequence). This CDR3 contains 15 residues.